Each of the 30 T cell receptor beta chains below was sequenced from the same sample in a study of cytomegalovirus exposure and HLA in healthy donors. Amplification used 60 Vbeta primers and 13 Jbeta primers. Sequencing used immunoSEQ multiplex PCR; TCRdb keeps in-frame clones, though not all of them. The profile shows about 200,000 clones, roughly 85% of them singletons. The sample consisted of PBMCs. The receptors come from a young man in good health and CMV-seronegative.

This sequence joins TRBV19 and TRBJ2-7; 13 positions match TRBD2. Germline CDR1 and CDR2: LNHDA and SQIVND (reference sequence). This CDR3 contains 13 residues. J gave up 7 bases and V 9 bases, and 6 bases lay outside the gene matches. The CDR3 DNA follows: TGTGCCAGCCAGTTGGGACTAGCGGGAGAGCAGTACTTC. Translating gives CASQLGLAGEQYF.

V usage is TRBV7-3 and J usage is TRBJ2-3; D may be TRBD2 (6 bases). In germline, CDR1 is SGHTA, CDR2 FQGTGA. The CDR3 runs 14 residues. With 5 bases removed from V and 2 bases from J, the gap between germline ends came to 11 bases. Written as DNA, the CDR3 is TGTGCCAGCAGCCCCGGGGGAATCACAGATACGCAGTATTTT. Residues: CASSPGGITDTQYF.

The chain has TRBV2 and TRBJ2-7; TRBD2 aligns across 9 bases. Looked up from germline, CDR1 is SNHLY and CDR2 is FYNNEI. There are 14 residues in the CDR3. Trimming at V came to 6 bases and at J to 6 bases, leaving 9 bases not matched to a gene. The CDR3 region has the DNA TGTGCCAGCAGGGTTAGCGGGAGTCTAGGCGAGCAGTACTTC. Encoded protein: CASRVSGSLGEQYF.

The chain employs TRBV7-9 and TRBJ1-5; possible D gene TRBD1, 6 bases. Germline assignment: CDR1 SEHNR and CDR2 FQNEAQ (reference sequence). This CDR3 has 16 residues. Trimming cost V 5 bases and J 0 bases, with 14 bases left between them. The CDR3, as DNA: TGTGCCAGCAGCCCTTTGGGGGCTAATAGCAATCAGCCCCAGCATTTT. This encodes CASSPLGANSNQPQHF.

This clone was seen more than once but under ten times. V usage is TRBV7-2 and J usage is TRBJ2-1, with 10 positions matching TRBD2. The CDR3 spans 14 residues. The junction had 3 bases not matched to a gene; V was cut back by 6 bases and J by 4 bases. CDR1 and CDR2 (germline): SGHTA, FQGNSA. The chain's CDR3 is CASRSGGDYNEQFF. CDR3 coding DNA: TGTGCCAGCAGGAGCGGGGGGGATTACAATGAGCAGTTCTTC.

The chain recombines TRBV7-3 with TRBJ2-7, with TRBD2 identical over 8 bases. Germline-derived CDR1 and CDR2 are SGHTA and FQGTGA. V lost 5 bases and J lost 2; bases outside the gene matches: 5. The CDR3 covers 14 residues. CDR3 in DNA: TGTGCCAGCAGCCCCTACGGGGGGGCCTACGAGCAGTACTTC. As protein: CASSPYGGAYEQYF.

This rearrangement joins TRBV2 to TRBJ1-1, with no clear D. The CDR3 has 14 amino acids. The germline CDR1 and CDR2 sequences are SNHLY and FYNNEI. V lost 2 bases and J lost 2, with 9 bases in between. The CDR3, as DNA: TGTGCCAGCAGTGAACGCGGGTTAAACACTGAAGCTTTCTTT. The encoded protein is CASSERGLNTEAFF.

The CDR3 DNA reads as TGTGCCAGCTCACGCGCGGACAGCTTTCAAGAGACCCAGTACTTC. Translating gives CASSRADSFQETQYF. The rearrangement joins TRBV18 to TRBJ2-5; possibly TRBD1 for D (6 bases). The V gene lost 4 bases and the J gene lost 2 bases, with 14 bases spanning the gap. The CDR3 runs 15 residues. CDR1 KGHSH and CDR2 LQKENI come from the germline V gene.

This clone has a handful of counts. Other DNA sequences in this sample translate to the same CDR3. The rearrangement links TRBV19 to TRBJ1-5, with TRBD1 identical over 8 bases. The CDR3 is 14 residues long. V dropped 6 bases and J dropped 2; count of bases not matched to a gene: 3. Germline assignment: CDR1 LNHDA and CDR2 SQIVND (reference sequence). CDR3 in amino acids: CASSGQGGNQPQHF. The CDR3 DNA reads TGTGCCAGTAGCGGACAGGGAGGCAATCAGCCCCAGCATTTT.

The V and J genes are TRBV27 and TRBJ2-2, with 7 positions matching TRBD2. Germline CDR1 and CDR2: MNHEY and SMNVEV (reference sequence). J was trimmed by 1 base and V by 4 bases; bases with no gene match: 3. This CDR3 region has 15 residues. The CDR3 bases are TGTGCCAGCAGTTATTCTAGCGGGAACACCGGGGAGCTGTTTTTT. Translation gives CASSYSSGNTGELFF.

This clone was seen more than once but under ten times. This sequence joins TRBV19 and TRBJ2-3; maybe TRBD1 (6 bases). V was clipped by 5 bases and J by 4 bases, with 13 bases between them. This CDR3 is built from 14 residues. Germline V gene lookup returns CDR1 LNHDA and CDR2 SQIVND (reference sequence). CDR3 bases: TGTGCCAGTAGTCTACGACAGGTGGCAGATACGCAGTATTTT. Its protein product is CASSLRQVADTQYF.

The chain is built from TRBV19 and TRBJ2-5, with a weak D call TRBD2 (6 bases). Germline V gene lookup returns CDR1 LNHDA and CDR2 SQIVND (reference sequence). This CDR3 contains 14 residues. V was shortened by 3 bases and J by 2 bases, with 10 bases between the two germline ends. In nucleotides, the CDR3 is TGTGCCAGTAGTATGCGGGGATTTCAAGAGACCCAGTACTTC. This codes for CASSMRGFQETQYF.

Here the CDR3 DNA reads TGTGCCAGCTCACTAGACCAGGGCTGGCCGCCCGATGAGCAGTTCTTC. It codes for CASSLDQGWPPDEQFF. The J gene is TRBJ2-1, the V gene TRBV18; a possible D gene is TRBD1 (5 bases). CDR3 size: 16 residues. Germline-derived CDR1 and CDR2 are KGHSH and LQKENI. Trimming took 4 bases from V and 8 from J, leaving 21 bases between them.

The CDR3 DNA follows: TGTGCCAGCAGTCGTTCGGGGGGCAGCTACGAGCAGTACTTC. It specifies CASSRSGGSYEQYF. The V call is TRBV6-5, the J call TRBJ2-7, with D possibly being TRBD2 (7 bases). The germline V gene encodes CDR1 MNHEY and CDR2 SVGAGI. The CDR3 runs 14 residues. Deletions cut 5 bases from V and 3 bases from J, with 14 bases between.

This clone has only a few counts. The V call is TRBV2, the J call TRBJ2-2, with TRBD2 as a possible D gene (6 bases). The V and J ends lost 6 bases and 3 bases respectively, with 11 bases between them. The germline V gene encodes CDR1 SNHLY and CDR2 FYNNEI. The CDR3 has 14 amino acids. Written as DNA, the CDR3 is TGTGCCAGCAGAACCGGAGGGGACACCGGGGAGCTGTTTTTT. It encodes CASRTGGDTGELFF.

V and J are TRBV30 and TRBJ2-2; 7 positions match TRBD2. J lost 3 bases, V lost 0 bases, and 7 bases had no gene match. Germline CDR1 and CDR2: GTSNPN and SVGIG (reference sequence). The CDR3 extends over 16 amino acids. CDR3 coding DNA: TGTGCCTGGAGTGTCCTCGCGGGACTATACACCGGGGAGCTGTTTTTT. Its translation: CAWSVLAGLYTGELFF.

With respect to this clone: Distinct nucleotide sequences in the sample also encode this CDR3. V gene TRBV20-1 combines with J gene TRBJ2-3; maybe TRBD2 (6 bases). Deletions cut 3 bases from V and 5 bases from J, with 6 bases between. The CDR3 has 11 amino acids. Germline CDR1 and CDR2: DFQATT and SNEGSKA (reference sequence). DNA of the CDR3: TGCAGTGCTAGGGGGGGAGATACGCAGTATTTT. As protein: CSARGGDTQYF.

Concerning this clone: One end of the junction is discordant with germline, which a read error may explain. The rearrangement uses TRBV9 and TRBJ2-4, with TRBD2 as a possible D gene (6 bases). The length of the CDR3 is 15 residues. Germline V gives CDR1 SGDLS, CDR2 YYNGEE. The CDR3 is CASSAEGVAINIQYF. CDR3 in DNA: TGTGCCAGCAGCGCGGAGGGAGTTGCCATAAACATTCAGTACTTC.

The rearrangement links TRBV13 to TRBJ2-7, with 9 positions matching TRBD2. This CDR3 contains 14 residues. CDR1 is PRHDT, CDR2 FYEKMQ, per germline (reference sequence). Trimming took 5 bases from V and 2 from J; bases not matched to a gene: 4. CDR3 nucleotides: TGTGCCAGCAGCCTCGGCGGGGGGGCCTACGAGCAGTACTTC. Amino acids: CASSLGGGAYEQYF.

CDR3 loop: CASSLGDRTHQETQYF. CDR3 bases: TGTGCCAGCAGCTTGGGGGACAGGACCCACCAAGAGACCCAGTACTTC. The chain couples TRBV5-8 to TRBJ2-5, with 8 nucleotides matching TRBD1. This CDR3 is 16 amino acids long. Germline CDR1 and CDR2: SGHTS and YDEGEE. Germline trimming cut 0 bases from V and 0 bases from J; bases unmatched to any gene: 4.

This clone has a single count. The J gene is TRBJ2-2, the V gene TRBV4-1; TRBD2 matches at 8 bases. Germline CDR1 reads MGHRA; CDR2 reads YSYEKL. CDR3 length equals 16 residues. With 6 bases clipped from V and 5 bases from J, the junction kept 11 bases outside the gene matches. CDR3 sequence: CASSQASGGDTGELFF. CDR3 coding DNA: TGCGCCAGCAGTCAGGCCAGCGGGGGAGATACCGGGGAGCTGTTTTTT.

The rearrangement links TRBV11-3 to TRBJ2-7; 15 bases align to TRBD2. The ends lost 5 bases at V and 7 bases at J; junction bases unmatched: 9. This CDR3 is 16 amino acids long. Germline V lookup: CDR1 SGHNT, CDR2 YENEEA. The CDR3 coding sequence is TGTGCCAGCAGCGCCCGGACTAGCGGGGGGGCAGGGGAGCAGTACTTC. Protein sequence: CASSARTSGGAGEQYF.

V is TRBV7-2 and J is TRBJ2-5; 7 nucleotides line up with TRBD2. Looked up from germline, CDR1 is SGHTA and CDR2 is FQGNSA. The ends lost 4 bases at V and 2 bases at J; junction bases unmatched: 7. CDR3 length: 15 residues. The CDR3 protein is CASSSLGGRQETQYF. CDR3 bases: TGTGCCAGCAGCTCACTGGGGGGGAGACAAGAGACCCAGTACTTC.

The chain has TRBV7-3 and TRBJ2-1; no reliable D call. The CDR3 contains 14 residues. Germline V CDR1 and CDR2: SGHTA, FQGTGA. Trimming left V 4 bases short and J 10 bases short, with 17 bases between. This chain's CDR3 is CASSSGWAREEQFF. DNA for the CDR3: TGTGCCAGCAGCTCCGGATGGGCACGTGAGGAGCAGTTCTTC.

The genes are TRBV27 and TRBJ2-7; TRBD1 is a possible D gene (6 bases). The V gene's germline CDR1 is MNHEY and CDR2 SMNVEV (reference sequence). This CDR3 has 13 residues. Trimming left V 6 bases short and J 2 bases short, with 11 bases between. In nucleotides, the CDR3 is TGTGCCAGCAGCCTGGGACAACCCTACGAGCAGTACTTC. Amino acids: CASSLGQPYEQYF.

The chain employs TRBV30 and TRBJ1-1; maybe TRBD1 (5 bases). With 5 bases removed from V and 5 bases from J, the gap between germline ends came to 18 bases. This CDR3 contains 14 residues. Germline V gene sequence: CDR1 GTSNPN, CDR2 SVGIG (reference sequence). The CDR3 region is CAWSRPMGGTEAFF. For the CDR3, the DNA is TGTGCCTGGTCCCGCCCGATGGGGGGGACTGAAGCTTTCTTT.

This chain uses TRBV18 with TRBJ1-6, with 7 nucleotides matching TRBD1. The CDR3 covers 20 residues. V lost 4 bases to trimming and J lost 0 bases; unmatched junction nucleotides: 15. Germline CDR1 and CDR2: KGHSH and LQKENI. For the CDR3, the DNA is TGTGCCAGCTCACGACTGGGACTCGGACAGGAAAGCTCCTATAATTCACCCCTCCACTTT. Protein product: CASSRLGLGQESSYNSPLHF.

The rearrangement uses TRBV19 and TRBJ1-1, with D unclear. Looked up from germline, CDR1 is LNHDA and CDR2 is SQIVND (reference sequence). CDR3 length equals 12 residues. Trimming pared 3 bases from V and 4 bases from J, leaving 6 bases between. This CDR3 reads CASSIGVTEAFF. CDR3 bases: TGTGCCAGTAGTATCGGGGTCACTGAAGCTTTCTTT.

In its sample, this clone was seen a few times. J is TRBJ1-2 and V is TRBV27; D gene unclear. The CDR3 runs 13 residues. Germline loops: CDR1 MNHEY, CDR2 SMNVEV (reference sequence). Deletions cut 2 bases from V and 2 bases from J, with 6 bases between. The CDR3 region is CASSLARNYGYTF. Written as DNA, the CDR3 is TGTGCCAGCAGTTTAGCCCGGAACTATGGCTACACCTTC.

The chain is built from TRBV28 and TRBJ1-1, with D tentatively TRBD1 (6 bases). Germline V gene sequence: CDR1 MDHEN, CDR2 SYDVKM. Trimming left V 10 bases short and J 3 bases short, with 15 bases between. The CDR3 extends over 13 amino acids. As DNA, the CDR3 is TGTGCCACCCTTCGGGGGGCAGACACTGAAGCTTTCTTT. It specifies CATLRGADTEAFF.